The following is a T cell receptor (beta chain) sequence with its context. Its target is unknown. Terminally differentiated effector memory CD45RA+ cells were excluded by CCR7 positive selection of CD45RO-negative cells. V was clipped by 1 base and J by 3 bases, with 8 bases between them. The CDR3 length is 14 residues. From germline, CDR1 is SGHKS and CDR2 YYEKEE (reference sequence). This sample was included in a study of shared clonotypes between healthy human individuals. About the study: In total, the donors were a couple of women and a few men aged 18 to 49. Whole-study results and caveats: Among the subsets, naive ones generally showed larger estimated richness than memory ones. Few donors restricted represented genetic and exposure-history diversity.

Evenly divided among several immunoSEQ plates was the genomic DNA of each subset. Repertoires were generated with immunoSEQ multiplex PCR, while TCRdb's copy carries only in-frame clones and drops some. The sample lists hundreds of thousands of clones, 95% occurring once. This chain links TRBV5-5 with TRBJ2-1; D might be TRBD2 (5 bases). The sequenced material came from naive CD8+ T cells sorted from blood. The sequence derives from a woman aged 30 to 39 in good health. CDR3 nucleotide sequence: TGTGCCAGCAGCTTGAGCGGAAACTACAATGAGCAGTTCTTC. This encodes CASSLSGNYNEQFF.